Sequencing of this TCR beta chain was carried out in a study of immune evolution from preneoplasia to lung adenocarcinoma (dated by TCRdb to the early 2020s). Regarding the complete study: HLA loss of heterozygosity was seen in about 7%, 15% and 30% of AIS, MIA and ADC lesions, and in no AAH lesions. The sample size depended on which specimens were available, not on a prior power calculation. The immune data were combined with whole exome sequencing and methylation data from the same cohort of nodules. POLYSOLVER was used to infer class I HLA alleles from exome data, and LOHHLA was used to detect allele-specific HLA loss. A total of approximately 56 patients contributed TCR sequencing data. Resected precursor lesions (AAH, AIS, MIA) and invasive adenocarcinomas were compared against paired morphologically normal lung tissue. According to the study, some 110 samples went through TCR sequencing. The study used immune gene expression, TCR sequencing and multiplex immunofluorescence to profile the immune contexture of lung adenocarcinoma precursors and invasive adenocarcinoma. A total of some 51 patients with pulmonary nodules who underwent surgical resection were included in the overall cohort.

In the case of this clone: Its antigen remains unidentified. Base qualities are not provided; no much larger clone lies one nucleotide away.

The patients had resection in Japan or China between the mid-2010s and the late 2010s. The histologic diagnosis of each case was independently confirmed on H&E slides by two lung cancer pathologists. To enrich premalignant or tumor cells for nucleic acid extraction, macro-dissection was performed after pathologic assessment. The AllPrep DNA/RNA FFPE Kit was used to isolate DNA from FFPE tissue. Study-wide findings and limitations: The findings reflected association rather than direct causation, and larger cohorts with long-term follow-up and longitudinal biopsies were considered necessary. KRAS-mutant nodules showed the highest T cell clonality compared with EGFR-mutant or double wild-type lesions. Because every patient came from Japan and China, how well the results apply to Western populations was uncertain. Clonality was highest in normal lung, while later-stage lesions appeared to have lower clonality but higher T cell density and diversity. Normal lung had the highest top T cell clone frequencies, and these frequencies appeared to fall progressively from AAH through AIS, MIA and invasive adenocarcinoma.

V sheds 7 bases and J sheds 7 bases, leaving 8 bases between their ends. From the cysteine through the phenylalanine, the CDR3 covers 11 amino acids. Of all the DNA, just the CDR3 is kept, 33 bases in frame from base 1. The germline V gene encodes CDR1 MDHEN and CDR2 SYDVKM. TCR beta CDR3 regions were sequenced from DNA using the immunoSEQ hsTCRbeta Kit. In the paper's pipeline: The ImmunoSEQ Analyzer was used to analyse the TCR sequencing data. T cell clonality was defined as 1 minus Pielou's evenness, as computed on productive rearrangements. To measure T cell diversity, the inverse Simpson index was applied to productive templates. T cell density was defined as TCR beta template counts normalized to usable DNA, with usable DNA estimated by amplifying and sequencing housekeeping genes. Two-sided Kruskal-Wallis tests were used to compare TCR metrics across histologic stages. Entries here come from immuneACCESS through TCRdb and include only in-frame sequences with V and J called. Some clones fail to appear in such tables; in the studies checked, an unresolved V gene covers under half of the shortfall, and the cause of the remainder is unknown. V, J and clone size reflect that table, while D and trimming were determined from the DNA. For this sample there are 9,000 to 10,000 clones; roughly 90% appear just once. Around 2.5% of the sample is in the top ten clones.

The material sequenced was FFPE invasive lung adenocarcinoma tissue. This sample's cell subset or site label indicates: frankly invasive lung adenocarcinoma (ADC). The receptor chain draws on TRBV28 and TRBJ1-3, with the D gene not confidently named. The clonotype comes from a person between 65 and 79 years old with invasive lung adenocarcinoma. The CDR3 region: CASTFRNTIYF. The nucleotide sequence reads as follows: TGTGCCAGCACCTTTAGGAACACCATATATTTT.